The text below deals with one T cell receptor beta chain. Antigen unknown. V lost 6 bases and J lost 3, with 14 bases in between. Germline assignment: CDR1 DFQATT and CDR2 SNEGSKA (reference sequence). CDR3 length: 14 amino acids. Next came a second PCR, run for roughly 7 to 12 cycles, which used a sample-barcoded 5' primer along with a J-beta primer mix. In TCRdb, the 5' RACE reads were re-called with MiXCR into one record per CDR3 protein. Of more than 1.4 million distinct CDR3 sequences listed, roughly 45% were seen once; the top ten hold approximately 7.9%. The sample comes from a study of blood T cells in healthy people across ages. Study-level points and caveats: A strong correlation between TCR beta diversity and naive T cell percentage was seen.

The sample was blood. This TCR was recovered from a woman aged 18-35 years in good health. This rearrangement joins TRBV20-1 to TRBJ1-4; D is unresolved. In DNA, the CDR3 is TGCAGTGCCTCCCAGGAAAGATCTAATGAAAAACTGTTTTTT. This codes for CSASQERSNEKLFF.